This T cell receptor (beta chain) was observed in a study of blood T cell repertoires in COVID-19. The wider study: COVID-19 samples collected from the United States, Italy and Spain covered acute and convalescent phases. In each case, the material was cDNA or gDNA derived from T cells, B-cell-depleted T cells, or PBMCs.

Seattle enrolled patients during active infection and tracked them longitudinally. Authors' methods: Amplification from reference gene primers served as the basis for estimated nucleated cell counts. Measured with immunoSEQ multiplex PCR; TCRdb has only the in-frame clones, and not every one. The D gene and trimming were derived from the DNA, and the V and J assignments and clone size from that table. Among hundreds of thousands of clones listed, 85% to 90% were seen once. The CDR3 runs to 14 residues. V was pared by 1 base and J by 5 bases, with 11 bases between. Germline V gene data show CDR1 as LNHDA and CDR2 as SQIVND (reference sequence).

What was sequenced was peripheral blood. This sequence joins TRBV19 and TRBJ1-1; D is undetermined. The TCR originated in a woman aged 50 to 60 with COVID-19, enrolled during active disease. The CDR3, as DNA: TGTGCCAGTAGTATAGGGCCAGGAAATACTGAAGCTTTCTTT. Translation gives CASSIGPGNTEAFF.